This TCR beta chain was identified in a study of T cells in Graves' hyperthyroidism and ophthalmopathy. In this sample, this clonotype turned up many times. Its antigen is undetermined. Researchers took RNA transcripts and amplified the TCR beta CDR3 regions from them. RT-PCR in the first round (using the HTBI primer set) targeted the TCR CDR3. TCRdb ran MiXCR on the multiplex PCR reads and lists one entry per CDR3 protein. The sample has 380,000 or so distinct CDR3 sequences; over 15% are singletons. Overall study findings and caveats: For ophthalmopathy, model prediction preceded onset by a median 6.5 months.

Over 18 months, lack of ophthalmopathy progression marked Graves' hyperthyroidism as stable. Deletions cut 4 bases from V and 4 bases from J, with 13 bases between. Per the germline V gene, CDR1 is SGHAT and CDR2 is FQNNGV. The CDR3 length is 14 residues. The origin of this receptor is a woman in her late teens or twenties with Graves' hyperthyroidism. V is TRBV11-2 and J is TRBJ2-5; a possible D gene is TRBD2 (6 bases). What was sequenced was blood. CDR3 nucleotide sequence: TGTGCCAGCAGCTCCCGGGACTTGACAGAGACCCAGTACTTC. Its protein product is CASSSRDLTETQYF.